A selection of T cell receptor beta chains follows, all from one sample in a study of human T cells and chemical hapten exposure. TCRdb re-derived calls from the RACE reads in MiXCR, one entry per CDR3 protein. The repertoire holds tens of thousands of distinct CDR3 sequences, with 7.5% to 10% as singletons. This specimen consisted of whole blood, obtained in connection with sensitization to the hapten diphenylcyclopropenone (DPC). The receptors were gathered from a woman aged 35 to 49 with alopecia areata. Some clones in this sample may be carry-over from other donors' samples. Both conserved end residues are part of each CDR3. The D gene is left open where the match is weak. Clone size, where shown, is once, few, many, or a class for clones that have expanded.

j_call: TRBJ1-5
v_call: TRBV19
clone_size: few
d_call: -
cdr3_aa: CASSIAGRSNQPQHF
cdr3_nt: TGTGCCAGTAGTATCGCGGGGAGAAGCAATCAGCCCCAGCATTTT

j_call: TRBJ1-5
v_call: TRBV29-1
clone_size: many
d_call: -
cdr3_aa: CSAGSRDQPQHF
cdr3_nt: TGCAGCGCTGGAAGCAGGGATCAGCCCCAGCATTTT

j_call: TRBJ2-7
v_call: TRBV7-6
clone_size: many
d_call: TRBD2
cdr3_aa: CASSLGPGTSGSSYEQYF
cdr3_nt: TGTGCCAGCAGCTTAGGACCCGGGACTAGCGGGAGCTCCTACGAGCAGTACTTC

j_call: TRBJ2-6
v_call: TRBV7-6
clone_size: many
d_call: -
cdr3_aa: CASSSPSEVSSGANVLTF
cdr3_nt: TGTGCCAGCAGCTCTCCCTCGGAGGTGAGCTCTGGGGCCAACGTCCTGACTTTC

j_call: TRBJ2-1
v_call: TRBV11-3
clone_size: many
d_call: TRBD1
cdr3_aa: CASSSQGQGVYNEQFF
cdr3_nt: TGTGCCAGCAGCTCGCAAGGACAGGGGGTATACAATGAGCAGTTCTTC

j_call: TRBJ2-4
v_call: TRBV28
clone_size: -
d_call: -
cdr3_aa: CASSFLGLKNIQYF
cdr3_nt: TGTGCCAGCAGTTTTCTGGGGCTCAAAAACATTCAGTACTTC

j_call: TRBJ2-2
v_call: TRBV12-3/TRBV12-4
clone_size: many
d_call: -
cdr3_aa: CASSFQGAGELFF
cdr3_nt: TGTGCCAGCAGTTTTCAGGGCGCCGGGGAGCTGTTTTTT

j_call: TRBJ2-5
v_call: TRBV3-2
clone_size: -
d_call: -
cdr3_aa: CASSLLRGALKTPSETQYF
cdr3_nt: TGTGCCAGCAGCCTCTTGCGGGGGGCCCTGAAAACCCCCTCCGAGACCCAGTACTTC

j_call: TRBJ2-3
v_call: TRBV7-9
clone_size: many
d_call: TRBD1
cdr3_aa: CASSLGQGGTDTQYF
cdr3_nt: TGTGCCAGCAGCTTGGGACAGGGCGGCACAGATACGCAGTATTTT

j_call: TRBJ1-1
v_call: TRBV20-1
clone_size: many
d_call: -
cdr3_aa: CSAPQGTEAFF
cdr3_nt: TGCAGTGCTCCTCAGGGGACTGAAGCTTTCTTT

j_call: TRBJ2-1
v_call: TRBV30
clone_size: -
d_call: -
cdr3_aa: CAWSVRGEQFF
cdr3_nt: TGTGCCTGGAGTGTACGGGGTGAGCAGTTCTTC

j_call: TRBJ1-1
v_call: TRBV20-1
clone_size: many
d_call: -
cdr3_aa: CSALDMSRNTEAFF
cdr3_nt: TGCAGTGCTCTGGATATGTCAAGGAACACTGAAGCTTTCTTT

j_call: TRBJ2-7
v_call: TRBV20-1
clone_size: many
d_call: TRBD2
cdr3_aa: CSAKRDAEQYF
cdr3_nt: TGCAGTGCTAAGCGGGACGCCGAGCAGTACTTC

j_call: TRBJ2-7
v_call: TRBV20-1
clone_size: many
d_call: -
cdr3_aa: CSARDPGKTPYEQYF
cdr3_nt: TGCAGTGCTAGAGATCCAGGCAAAACCCCCTACGAGCAGTACTTC

j_call: TRBJ1-5
v_call: TRBV6-5
clone_size: many
d_call: -
cdr3_aa: CASSSTSRGRDQPQHF
cdr3_nt: TGTGCCAGCAGTTCCACGTCCAGGGGCAGGGATCAGCCCCAGCATTTT

j_call: TRBJ2-6
v_call: TRBV7-2
clone_size: many
d_call: -
cdr3_aa: CASSSSGANVLTF
cdr3_nt: TGTGCCAGCAGCAGCTCTGGGGCCAACGTCCTGACTTTC

j_call: TRBJ2-3
v_call: TRBV7-6
clone_size: -
d_call: TRBD2
cdr3_aa: CASSLTSGGARDTQYF
cdr3_nt: TGTGCCAGCAGCCTGACTAGCGGGGGGGCCCGTGATACGCAGTATTTT

j_call: TRBJ2-1
v_call: TRBV9
clone_size: few
d_call: -
cdr3_aa: CASSVGTNYNEQFF
cdr3_nt: TGTGCCAGCAGCGTCGGGACAAACTACAATGAGCAGTTCTTC

j_call: TRBJ2-4
v_call: TRBV9
clone_size: many
d_call: -
cdr3_aa: CASSAGAADIQYF
cdr3_nt: TGTGCCAGCAGCGCGGGTGCGGCCGACATTCAGTACTTC

j_call: TRBJ2-7
v_call: TRBV28
clone_size: -
d_call: TRBD1
cdr3_aa: CASSPLAGDRGYEQYF
cdr3_nt: TGTGCCAGCAGTCCCTTGGCGGGGGACAGGGGCTACGAGCAGTACTTC

j_call: TRBJ1-1
v_call: TRBV6-4
clone_size: medium-sized
d_call: TRBD1
cdr3_aa: CASRDREGTEAFF
cdr3_nt: TGTGCCAGCAGGGACAGGGAGGGCACTGAAGCTTTCTTT

j_call: TRBJ2-2
v_call: TRBV14
clone_size: -
d_call: -
cdr3_aa: CASSPSVGGLNTGELFF
cdr3_nt: TGTGCCAGCAGCCCTTCCGTGGGGGGATTGAACACCGGGGAGCTGTTTTTT

j_call: TRBJ1-1
v_call: TRBV6-2/TRBV6-3
clone_size: many
d_call: -
cdr3_aa: CASRRTPEAFF
cdr3_nt: TGTGCCAGCAGACGGACACCTGAAGCTTTCTTT